Given below is one TCR beta chain in context. This sample was included in a study of blood T cell repertoires in COVID-19. The data were produced by immunoSEQ multiplex PCR, yet TCRdb's version contains in-frame clones alone and is incomplete. In the table there are some 150,000 clones, roughly 79% of which are singletons. The sample was peripheral blood. The TCR comes from a woman aged 55-70 years with active or convalescent COVID-19.

This CDR3 is CASSAGQGNYGYTF. The CDR3 nucleotides are TGTGCCAGCAGCGCGGGACAGGGTAACTATGGCTACACCTTC. The chain joins TRBV11-2 to TRBJ1-2, with 9 bases fitting TRBD1. The CDR3 spans 14 residues. V lost 5 bases to trimming and J lost 1 base; unmatched junction nucleotides: 2. Germline V gene lookup returns CDR1 SGHAT and CDR2 FQNNGV.